Presented here are 21 T cell receptor beta chains from one specimen sequenced in a study of PD-L1 blockade in urothelial cancer. TCRdb keeps only in-frame clones here, not all; method: immunoSEQ multiplex PCR. This table holds just over 50,000 clones, roughly 80% found once. The sample was PBMCs, taken around atezolizumab (anti-PD-L1) treatment. The receptor set was obtained from a man between 70 and 80 years old with urothelial cancer.

The chain joins TRBV6-6 to TRBJ1-2; D perhaps matches TRBD1 (6 bases). The CDR3 runs 12 residues. From germline, CDR1 is MNHNY and CDR2 SVGAGI (reference sequence). The V end was cut by 6 bases, the J end by 3 bases, with 8 bases between. The DNA for the CDR3 is TGTGCCAGCAGGGACAGACACTATGGCTACACCTTC. It codes for CASRDRHYGYTF.

The CDR3 DNA sequence: TGTGCCTGGAGTGTTCTTTCAAGCGGGACTAGCGTATCCTACGAGCAGTACTTC. Translated: CAWSVLSSGTSVSYEQYF. This chain joins TRBV30 and TRBJ2-7; 10 bases are a match to TRBD2. This CDR3 region has 18 residues. CDR1 and CDR2 from the germline V gene are GTSNPN and SVGIG (reference sequence). J was trimmed by 1 base and V by 0 bases; bases with no gene match: 12. Drawing the rest from reference TRBV30 and TRBJ2-7, the complete variable domain is SQTIHQWPATLVQPVGSPLSLECTVEGTSNPNLYWYRQAAGRGLQLLFYSVGIGQISSEVPQNLSASRPQDRQFILSSKKLLLSDSGFYLCAWSVLSSGTSVSYEQYFGPGTRLTVT.

V gene TRBV28 combines with J gene TRBJ1-2; D uncertain. This CDR3 is built from 11 residues. Trimming pared 6 bases from V and 0 bases from J, leaving 2 bases between. Germline-derived CDR1 and CDR2 are MDHEN and SYDVKM. CDR3 DNA sequence: TGTGCCAGCAGCTCTAACTATGGCTACACCTTC. Residues: CASSSNYGYTF.

This chain links TRBV4-2 with TRBJ2-3; a weak D match, TRBD2 (6 bases). The length of the CDR3 is 15 residues. From germline, CDR1 is LGHNA and CDR2 YNFKEQ. Trimming removed 0 bases at V and 2 bases at J, with 9 bases between. The chain's CDR3 is CASSQDGGNTDTQYF. The CDR3 region has the DNA TGTGCCAGCAGCCAAGATGGCGGGAACACAGATACGCAGTATTTT.

The CDR3 reads CAWLQGRGTEAFF. Written as DNA, the CDR3 is TGTGCCTGGTTGCAGGGAAGGGGCACTGAAGCTTTCTTT. V usage is TRBV30 and J usage is TRBJ1-1, with D possibly TRBD1 on 5 matching bases. The germline V gene encodes CDR1 GTSNPN and CDR2 SVGIG (reference sequence). The CDR3 contains 13 residues. V lost 5 bases to trimming and J lost 4 bases, with 14 bases between them.

The J gene is TRBJ1-5, the V gene TRBV4-1; 7 bases fit TRBD1. The length of the CDR3 is 17 residues. Germline CDR1 is MGHRA and CDR2 is YSYEKL. Unmatched junction bases numbered 8, after V lost 1 base and J lost 2 bases. The chain's CDR3 is CASSQGQGGQGNQPQHF. DNA for the CDR3: TGCGCCAGCAGCCAAGGCCAGGGAGGACAGGGCAATCAGCCCCAGCATTTT.

The genes are TRBV20-1 and TRBJ2-7; TRBD2 is a possible D gene (6 bases). The germline V gene has CDR1 DFQATT and CDR2 SNEGSKA (reference sequence). With 3 bases removed from V and 5 bases from J, the gap between germline ends came to 8 bases. The CDR3 runs to 11 residues. The CDR3 DNA is TGCAGTGCTAGTAAGCGGGACGAGCAGTACTTC. It translates to CSASKRDEQYF.

This clone was detected once. This chain joins TRBV4-1 and TRBJ1-1, with 7 bases that match TRBD1. V was pared by 1 base and J by 7 bases, with 12 bases of the junction left unmatched. Germline assignment: CDR1 MGHRA and CDR2 YSYEKL. This CDR3 has 16 residues. The CDR3 nucleotides are TGCGCCAGCAGCCAAGTCCCCTTTAGGGGGCCGGGTGAAGCTTTCTTT. Translated, it gives CASSQVPFRGPGEAFF.

CDR3: CASSLAGMYEQYF. In DNA, the CDR3 is TGCGCCAGCAGCTTGGCGGGGATGTACGAGCAGTACTTC. This chain links TRBV5-1 with TRBJ2-7; TRBD2 is a possible D gene (5 bases). V lost 0 bases and J lost 4, with 8 bases in between. Germline CDR1 SGHRS, CDR2 YFSETQ. The CDR3 length is 13 residues.

The gene calls are TRBV7-9 and TRBJ2-1; D remains ambiguous. Trimming took 5 bases from V and 7 from J, leaving 9 bases between them. Germline-derived CDR1 and CDR2 are SEHNR and FQNEAQ (reference sequence). The CDR3 spans 12 residues. The CDR3 region is CASSPTVNEQFF. In nucleotides, the CDR3 is TGTGCCAGCAGCCCCACGGTAAATGAGCAGTTCTTC.

The gene calls are TRBV5-4 and TRBJ2-7; TRBD1 aligns across 7 bases. The J segment lost 1 base and the V segment lost 0 bases, leaving 1 base of the junction unmatched. The germline V gene has CDR1 SGHNT and CDR2 YYREEE (reference sequence). The CDR3 extends over 14 amino acids. CDR3 region: CASSLEDRSYEQYF. CDR3 DNA: TGTGCCAGCAGCTTGGAGGACAGGTCCTACGAGCAGTACTTC.

The gene calls are TRBV7-2 and TRBJ2-3; no clear D gene. The length of the CDR3 is 13 residues. Germline V gene data show CDR1 as SGHTA and CDR2 as FQGNSA. The V end was cut by 3 bases, the J end by 2 bases, with 6 bases between. This chain's CDR3 is CASSFLFTDTQYF. DNA for the CDR3: TGTGCCAGCAGCTTTCTATTCACAGATACGCAGTATTTT.

This chain uses TRBV7-3 with TRBJ2-5, with D perhaps TRBD2 (7 bases). CDR3 length: 15 residues. Germline V gives CDR1 SGHTA, CDR2 FQGTGA. Trimming pared 4 bases from V and 5 bases from J, leaving 17 bases between. CDR3 loop: CASSSRGWGGETQYF. CDR3 in DNA: TGTGCCAGCAGCTCAAGGGGTTGGGGGGGCGAGACCCAGTACTTC.

The chain is built from TRBV5-6 and TRBJ1-1; D ambiguous. With 1 base removed from V and 4 bases from J, the gap between germline ends came to 17 bases. This CDR3 has 16 amino acids. Germline CDR1 is SGHDT and CDR2 is YYEEEE. The chain's CDR3 is CASSLIQPAGSTEAFF. DNA of the CDR3: TGTGCCAGCAGCTTGATTCAACCCGCGGGGAGCACTGAAGCTTTCTTT.

This clone is categorized as medium-sized. CDR3 sequence (DNA): TGTGCCAGCAGCTTATCCGGGACCGGGGAGCTGTTTTTT. Amino acid sequence: CASSLSGTGELFF. The chain employs TRBV7-3 and TRBJ2-2; D is unclear. The CDR3 runs to 13 residues. Germline CDR1 is SGHTA and CDR2 is FQGTGA. V gave up 2 bases and J gave up 5 bases, with 6 bases separating them.

V and J are TRBV2 and TRBJ2-3; 12 nucleotides match TRBD2. V dropped 8 bases and J dropped 3; count of bases not matched to a gene: 6. CDR3 size: 15 residues. CDR1 SNHLY and CDR2 FYNNEI come from the germline V gene. CDR3 sequence reads: CASRLAGGQTDTQYF. CDR3 bases: TGTGCCAGCCGTCTAGCGGGGGGGCAGACAGATACGCAGTATTTT.

This chain connects TRBV6-5 to TRBJ1-2; D is unresolved. Trimming shortened V by 6 bases and J by 1 base, and 15 bases separated the two germline ends. CDR3 size: 15 residues. Germline loops: CDR1 MNHEY, CDR2 SVGAGI. The CDR3 sequence is CASSTVVEGNYGYTF. The CDR3 DNA is TGTGCCAGCAGCACGGTCGTAGAGGGTAACTATGGCTACACCTTC.

This chain joins TRBV4-2 and TRBJ2-1, with D unclear. V shed 0 bases and J shed 3 bases, with 21 bases lying between them. The CDR3 extends over 19 amino acids. Germline CDR1 is LGHNA and CDR2 is YNFKEQ. CDR3 in DNA: TGTGCCAGCAGCCAAGAAGGAACCCTGCGGCAGCTTAGCTACAATGAGCAGTTCTTC. Protein sequence: CASSQEGTLRQLSYNEQFF.

This clone came up a few times. The chain uses TRBV11-3 and TRBJ1-1, with no clear D. The length of the CDR3 is 13 residues. Per germline, CDR1 SGHNT and CDR2 YENEEA. Trimming removed 2 bases from V and 0 bases from J, with 4 bases in between. CDR3 in amino acids: CASSLSVNTEAFF. DNA of the CDR3: TGTGCCAGCAGCTTATCGGTGAACACTGAAGCTTTCTTT.

Only one count was recorded for this clone. The chain combines TRBV15 with TRBJ2-7; 15 bases map to TRBD2. The ends lost 0 bases at V and 2 bases at J; junction bases unmatched: 11. The CDR3 has 20 amino acids. Germline CDR1 LNHNV, CDR2 YYDKDF (reference sequence). Here the CDR3 DNA reads TGTGCCACCAGCAGAGATCTCCCCGGGACTAGCGGGAGGAGGGCCTACGAGCAGTACTTC. Its protein is CATSRDLPGTSGRRAYEQYF.

The CDR3 region has the DNA TGCGCCAGCAGCCTGGGGCTCAAAAACATTCAGTACTTC. Residues: CASSLGLKNIQYF. The chain carries TRBV5-1 and TRBJ2-4, with a weak D call TRBD1 (5 bases). The V and J ends lost 4 bases and 3 bases respectively, with 8 bases between them. The CDR3 length is 13 residues. CDR1 and CDR2 (germline): SGHRS, YFSETQ.